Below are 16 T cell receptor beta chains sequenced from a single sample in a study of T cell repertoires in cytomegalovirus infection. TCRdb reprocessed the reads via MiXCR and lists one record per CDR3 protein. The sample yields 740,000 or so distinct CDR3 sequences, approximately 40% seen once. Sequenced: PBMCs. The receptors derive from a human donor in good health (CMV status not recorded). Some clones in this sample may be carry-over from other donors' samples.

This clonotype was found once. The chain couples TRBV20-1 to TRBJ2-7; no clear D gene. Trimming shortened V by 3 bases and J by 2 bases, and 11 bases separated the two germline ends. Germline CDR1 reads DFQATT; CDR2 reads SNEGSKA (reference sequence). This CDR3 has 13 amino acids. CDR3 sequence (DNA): TGCAGTGCTAGGGAGAACACGCCCTACGAGCAGTACTTC. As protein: CSARENTPYEQYF.

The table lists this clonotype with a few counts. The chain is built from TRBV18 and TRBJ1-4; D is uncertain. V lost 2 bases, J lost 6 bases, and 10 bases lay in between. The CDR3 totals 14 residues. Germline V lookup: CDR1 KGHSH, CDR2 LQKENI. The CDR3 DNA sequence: TGTGCCAGCTCACCATCTGGCGGAGATGAAAAACTGTTTTTT. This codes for CASSPSGGDEKLFF. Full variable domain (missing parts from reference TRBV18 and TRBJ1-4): NAGVMQNPRHLVRRRGQEARLRCSPMKGHSHVYWYRQLPEEGLKFMVYLQKENIIDESGMPKERFSAEFPKEGPSILRIQQVVRGDSAAYFCASSPSGGDEKLFFGSGTQLSVL.

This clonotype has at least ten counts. CDR3 amino acids: CASSLVAAGVADTQYF. In DNA form, the CDR3 reads TGTGCCAGCAGCTTAGTTGCAGCGGGAGTGGCTGATACGCAGTATTTT. V usage is TRBV7-2 and J usage is TRBJ2-3, with 8 bases identical to TRBD2. Germline V gives CDR1 SGHTA, CDR2 FQGNSA. Trimming cost V 1 base and J 6 bases; bases outside gene matches: 9. CDR3 length: 16 residues.

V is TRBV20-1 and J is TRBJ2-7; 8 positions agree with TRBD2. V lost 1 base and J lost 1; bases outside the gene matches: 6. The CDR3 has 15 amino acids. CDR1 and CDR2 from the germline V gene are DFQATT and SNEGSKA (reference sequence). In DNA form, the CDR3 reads TGCAGTGCTAGAGGAGGTAGCGGGGCTTCCTACGAGCAGTACTTC. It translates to CSARGGSGASYEQYF.

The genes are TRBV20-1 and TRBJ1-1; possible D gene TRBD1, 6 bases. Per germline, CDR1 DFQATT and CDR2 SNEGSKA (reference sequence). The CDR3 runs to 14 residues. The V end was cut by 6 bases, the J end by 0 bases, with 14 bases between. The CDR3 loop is CSALNRAMNTEAFF. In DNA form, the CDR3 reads TGCAGTGCGCTGAACAGGGCGATGAACACTGAAGCTTTCTTT.

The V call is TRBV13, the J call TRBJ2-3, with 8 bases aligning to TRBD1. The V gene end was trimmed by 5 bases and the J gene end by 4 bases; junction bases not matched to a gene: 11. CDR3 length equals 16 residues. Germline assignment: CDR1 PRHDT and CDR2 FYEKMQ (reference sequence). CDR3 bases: TGTGCCAGCAGCCCAAAGGACAGGGAAGCCCCAGATACGCAGTATTTT. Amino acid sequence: CASSPKDREAPDTQYF.

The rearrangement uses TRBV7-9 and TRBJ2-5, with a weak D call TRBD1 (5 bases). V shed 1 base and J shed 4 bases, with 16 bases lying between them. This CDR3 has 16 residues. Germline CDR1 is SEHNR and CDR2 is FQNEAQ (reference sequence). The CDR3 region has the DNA TGTGCCAGCAGCTTAGGCGACGCAGGGCGCGGAGAGACCCAGTACTTC. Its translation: CASSLGDAGRGETQYF.

CDR3 sequence (DNA): TGTGCCAGCAGTTACTATGGAGAGACCCAGTACTTC. Protein: CASSYYGETQYF. V is TRBV6-2 or TRBV6-3 and J is TRBJ2-5; no firm D call. The V gene lost 1 base and the J gene lost 4 bases, with 4 bases spanning the gap. The CDR3 sequence is 12 residues long. Germline CDR1 is MNHEY and CDR2 is SVGEGT.

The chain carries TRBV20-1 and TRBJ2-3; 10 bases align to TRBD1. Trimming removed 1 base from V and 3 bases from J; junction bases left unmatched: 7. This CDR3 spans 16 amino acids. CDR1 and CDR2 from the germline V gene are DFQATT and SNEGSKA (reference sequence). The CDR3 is CSARVAGQGLTDTQYF. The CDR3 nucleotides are TGCAGTGCTAGAGTTGCGGGACAGGGGCTTACAGATACGCAGTATTTT.

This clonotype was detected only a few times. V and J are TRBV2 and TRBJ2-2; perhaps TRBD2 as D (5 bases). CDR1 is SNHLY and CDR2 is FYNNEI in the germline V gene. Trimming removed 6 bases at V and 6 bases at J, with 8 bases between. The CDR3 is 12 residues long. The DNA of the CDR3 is TGTGCCAGCAGAAGGGAGTCCGGGGAGCTGTTTTTT. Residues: CASRRESGELFF.

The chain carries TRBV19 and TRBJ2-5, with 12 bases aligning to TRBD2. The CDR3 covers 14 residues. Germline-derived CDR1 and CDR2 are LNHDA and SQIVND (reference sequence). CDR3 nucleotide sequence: TGTGCTACATCCGGACTAGCGGGGAAAGAGACCCAGTACTTC. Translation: CATSGLAGKETQYF. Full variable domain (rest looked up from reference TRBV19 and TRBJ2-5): DGGITQSPKYLFRKEGQNVTLSCEQNLNHDAMYWYRQDPGQGLRLIYYSQIVNDFQKGDIAEGYSVSREKKESFPLTVTSAQKNPTAFYLCATSGLAGKETQYFGPGTRLLVL.

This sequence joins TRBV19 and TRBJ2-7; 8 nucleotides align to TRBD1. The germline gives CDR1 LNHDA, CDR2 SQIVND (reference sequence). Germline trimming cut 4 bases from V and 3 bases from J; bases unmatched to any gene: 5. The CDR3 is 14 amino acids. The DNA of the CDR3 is TGTGCCAGTAGTACACGACAGGGGAACTACGAGCAGTACTTC. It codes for CASSTRQGNYEQYF.

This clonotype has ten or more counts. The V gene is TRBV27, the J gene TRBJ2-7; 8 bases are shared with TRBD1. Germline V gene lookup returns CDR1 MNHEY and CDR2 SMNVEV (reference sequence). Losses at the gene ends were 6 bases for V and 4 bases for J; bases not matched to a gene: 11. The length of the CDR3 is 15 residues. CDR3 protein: CASSVDGQGIYEQYF. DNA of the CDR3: TGTGCCAGCAGCGTCGATGGACAGGGAATATACGAGCAGTACTTC.

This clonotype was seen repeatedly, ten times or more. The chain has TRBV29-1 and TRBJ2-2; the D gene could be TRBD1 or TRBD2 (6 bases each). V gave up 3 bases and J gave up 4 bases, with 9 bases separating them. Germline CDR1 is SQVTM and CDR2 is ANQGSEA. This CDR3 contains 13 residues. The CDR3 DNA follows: TGCAGCGTTGACAGGGGACTCACCGGGGAGCTGTTTTTT. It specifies CSVDRGLTGELFF.

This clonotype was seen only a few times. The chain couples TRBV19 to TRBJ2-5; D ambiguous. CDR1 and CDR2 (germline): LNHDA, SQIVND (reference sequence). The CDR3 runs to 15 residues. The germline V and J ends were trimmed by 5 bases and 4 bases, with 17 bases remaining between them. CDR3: CASSAIPSLPETQYF. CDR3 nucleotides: TGTGCCAGTAGTGCGATCCCCAGTTTGCCAGAGACCCAGTACTTC. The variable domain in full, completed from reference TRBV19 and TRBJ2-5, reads DGGITQSPKYLFRKEGQNVTLSCEQNLNHDAMYWYRQDPGQGLRLIYYSQIVNDFQKGDIAEGYSVSREKKESFPLTVTSAQKNPTAFYLCASSAIPSLPETQYFGPGTRLLVL.

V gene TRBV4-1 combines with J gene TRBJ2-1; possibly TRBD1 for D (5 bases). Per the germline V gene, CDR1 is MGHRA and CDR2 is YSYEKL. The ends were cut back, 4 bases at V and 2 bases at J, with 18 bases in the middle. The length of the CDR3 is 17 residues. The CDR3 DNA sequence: TGCGCCAGCAGCCTTCTACAGGAGACTGTGGCCTACAATGAGCAGTTCTTC. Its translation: CASSLLQETVAYNEQFF.